The next 28 T cell receptor beta chains were all read from a single sample in a study of blood T cell repertoires in COVID-19. Generated by immunoSEQ multiplex PCR, the TCRdb table keeps only in-frame clones and is missing some. The sample includes under 150,000 clones, over 75% of them seen just once. Specimen: peripheral blood. All receptors come from a man between 40 and 49 years old with active or convalescent COVID-19.

This chain joins TRBV25-1 and TRBJ2-2; 9 positions agree with TRBD1. J lost 5 bases, V lost 7 bases, and 8 bases had no gene match. Germline V gene lookup returns CDR1 MGHDK and CDR2 SYGVNS. The CDR3 spans 15 residues. As DNA, the CDR3 is TGTGCCAGCAAGGAGGAGACAGGGGGTACCGGGGAGCTGTTTTTT. This sequence encodes CASKEETGGTGELFF.

As regards this clone: One end of the junction does not line up with germline, which may come from a read error. The V and J genes are TRBV2 and TRBJ1-1; TRBD1 agrees at 7 bases. CDR1 and CDR2 (germline): SNHLY, FYNNEI. The CDR3 spans 14 residues. CDR3 residues: CASREGGPGTEAFF. In DNA, the CDR3 is TGTGCCAGCAGGGAAGGGGGCCCCGGCACTGAAGCTTTCTTT.

V is TRBV27 and J is TRBJ2-1, with TRBD1 as a possible D gene (6 bases). Trimming took off 2 bases at V and 2 bases at J, with 10 bases between the two ends. CDR1 is MNHEY and CDR2 is SMNVEV in the germline V gene (reference sequence). The length of the CDR3 is 15 residues. The CDR3 DNA sequence: TGTGCCAGCAGTTTAAGTGGGGGCACCTACAATGAGCAGTTCTTC. Translation gives CASSLSGGTYNEQFF.

This rearrangement joins TRBV25-1 to TRBJ1-5; D might be TRBD1 (5 bases). Germline CDR1 reads MGHDK; CDR2 reads SYGVNS. The length of the CDR3 is 13 residues. The V gene lost 5 bases and the J gene lost 9 bases, with 14 bases spanning the gap. CDR3 sequence (DNA): TGTGCCAGCAGTTTGACAGATTCTCGGCCCCAGCATTTT. Its protein is CASSLTDSRPQHF.

The chain joins TRBV3-1 (or the pseudogene TRBV3-2) to TRBJ2-7; a possible D gene is TRBD2 (5 bases). CDR1 and CDR2 (germline): LGHDT, YNNKEL (reference sequence). This CDR3 is 13 amino acids long. V was shortened by 2 bases and J by 4 bases, with 9 bases between the two germline ends. CDR3 sequence: CASSQRLAYEQYF. The CDR3 DNA sequence: TGTGCCAGCAGCCAAAGGTTAGCGTACGAGCAGTACTTC.

The chain employs TRBV5-6 and TRBJ1-4; the D is unclear. Trimming pared 0 bases from V and 11 bases from J, leaving 5 bases between. The CDR3 is 11 amino acids. Germline loops: CDR1 SGHDT, CDR2 YYEEEE. The CDR3 region is CASSLGSKLFF. CDR3 DNA: TGTGCCAGCAGCTTGGGGAGCAAACTGTTTTTT.

This clone was recorded once. The chain couples TRBV28 to TRBJ1-2; tentatively, D is TRBD1 (6 bases). The V and J ends lost 7 bases and 6 bases respectively, with 15 bases between them. The CDR3 extends over 13 amino acids. Germline V gene sequence: CDR1 MDHEN, CDR2 SYDVKM. The CDR3 DNA is TGTGCCAGCACCGGGCAGGGGTCGGATGGCTACACCTTC. Its translation is CASTGQGSDGYTF.

This chain connects TRBV18 to TRBJ2-7; tentative D call: TRBD2 (5 bases). V shed 3 bases and J shed 8 bases, with 23 bases lying between them. There are 16 residues in the CDR3. Looked up from germline, CDR1 is KGHSH and CDR2 is LQKENI. CDR3 sequence reads: CASSPTLIGGSTKQYF. In DNA, the CDR3 is TGTGCCAGCTCACCGACCCTGATCGGAGGTTCAACTAAGCAGTACTTC.

The chain has TRBV2 and TRBJ2-5; possible D gene TRBD2, 5 bases. CDR3 length: 16 amino acids. The V gene's germline CDR1 is SNHLY and CDR2 FYNNEI. The ends were cut back, 4 bases at V and 7 bases at J, with 22 bases in the middle. CDR3 DNA sequence: TGTGCCAGCAGTGTTGGACTGATGGAGGATTTTGGGACCCAGTACTTC. Its protein product is CASSVGLMEDFGTQYF.

This chain joins TRBV2 and TRBJ1-6; TRBD1 aligns across 7 bases. With V trimmed by 6 bases and J by 3 bases, 5 bases remained unmatched. Per germline, CDR1 SNHLY and CDR2 FYNNEI. CDR3 length: 15 residues. The CDR3 here is CASRPTGVYNSPLHF. The CDR3 DNA follows: TGTGCCAGCAGACCAACAGGGGTCTATAATTCACCCCTCCACTTT.

The count of this clone is one. The chain recombines TRBV7-2 with TRBJ2-2; TRBD1 might be the D (6 bases). Trimming cost V 5 bases and J 3 bases, with 13 bases left between them. CDR1 SGHTA and CDR2 FQGNSA come from the germline V gene. This CDR3 comprises 15 residues. This CDR3 is CASSPWTDYTGELFF. The CDR3 region has the DNA TGTGCCAGCAGCCCCTGGACAGATTACACCGGGGAGCTGTTTTTT.

The chain links TRBV5-4 to TRBJ1-2; TRBD1 is a possible D gene (5 bases). This CDR3 has 12 amino acids. The germline V gene has CDR1 SGHNT and CDR2 YYREEE (reference sequence). Trimming removed 3 bases from V and 4 bases from J, with 7 bases in between. CDR3 sequence reads: CASSSDSYGYTF. The CDR3 DNA sequence: TGTGCCAGCAGCTCCGACAGCTATGGCTACACCTTC.

The chain employs TRBV4-2 and TRBJ2-1; D uncertain. V lost 0 bases to trimming and J lost 4 bases, with 4 bases between them. Germline V CDR1 and CDR2: LGHNA, YNFKEQ. The CDR3 is 13 residues long. The chain's CDR3 is CASSQERYNEQFF. DNA of the CDR3: TGTGCCAGCAGCCAAGAGAGATACAATGAGCAGTTCTTC.

This clone was detected only a few times. This chain links TRBV3-1 (or the pseudogene TRBV3-2) with TRBJ2-3; 10 positions match TRBD2. The CDR3 extends over 13 amino acids. In germline, CDR1 is LGHDT, CDR2 YNNKEL (reference sequence). V shed 8 bases and J 3 bases; nucleotides not matched to a gene: 2. The CDR3: CASRTSGTDTQYF. The CDR3 region has the DNA TGTGCCAGCCGGACTAGCGGAACAGATACGCAGTATTTT.

This clone was seen only once. The J gene is TRBJ2-2, the V gene TRBV7-6, with unresolved D. The CDR3 totals 15 residues. The germline CDR1 and CDR2 sequences are SGHVS and FNYEAQ. V was shortened by 2 bases and J by 1 base, with 8 bases between the two germline ends. The CDR3 loop reads CASSLSSLNTGELFF. The CDR3 coding sequence is TGTGCCAGCAGCTTAAGTAGTCTGAACACCGGGGAGCTGTTTTTT.

This sequence joins TRBV5-4 and TRBJ2-5; D is possibly TRBD1 (5 bases). Germline V CDR1 and CDR2: SGHNT, YYREEE (reference sequence). The CDR3 contains 13 residues. With 2 bases removed from V and 3 bases from J, the gap between germline ends came to 8 bases. CDR3 in amino acids: CASSFRAEETQYF. CDR3 DNA: TGTGCCAGCAGCTTCAGGGCAGAAGAGACCCAGTACTTC. Filled out from reference TRBV5-4 and TRBJ2-5, the complete variable domain reads ETGVTQSPTHLIKTRGQQVTLRCSSQSGHNTVSWYQQALGQGPQFIFQYYREEENGRGNFPPRFSGLQFPNYSSELNVNALELDDSALYLCASSFRAEETQYFGPGTRLLVL.

The CDR3 region is CASSQGWGQSGYTF. The CDR3 DNA reads TGTGCCAGCAGCCAAGGGTGGGGCCAAAGTGGCTACACCTTC. The V gene is TRBV16, the J gene TRBJ1-2; maybe TRBD1 (5 bases). The CDR3 has 14 amino acids. V lost 2 bases, J lost 7 bases, and 14 bases lay in between. The germline V gene has CDR1 KGHSY and CDR2 FQNENV.

The chain has TRBV11-2 and TRBJ2-5, with 15 bases matching TRBD2. J lost 4 bases, V lost 8 bases, and 2 bases had no gene match. CDR3 length equals 14 residues. Germline CDR1 and CDR2: SGHAT and FQNNGV. The CDR3 here is CASGLAGGRETQYF. CDR3 bases: TGTGCCAGCGGACTAGCGGGGGGGCGAGAGACCCAGTACTTC.

The chain employs TRBV25-1 and TRBJ2-7; TRBD2 matches 12 bases. This CDR3 region has 17 residues. Germline CDR1 and CDR2: MGHDK and SYGVNS. Unmatched junction bases numbered 12, after V lost 7 bases and J lost 2 bases. The CDR3 loop is CASTETSGGNRAYEQYF. The CDR3 bases are TGTGCCAGCACGGAGACTAGCGGGGGCAACCGCGCCTACGAGCAGTACTTC.

The rearrangement uses TRBV5-6 and TRBJ1-3; maybe TRBD1 (6 bases). Germline lookup yields CDR1 SGHDT and CDR2 YYEEEE. V lost 0 bases to trimming and J lost 2 bases, with 12 bases between them. This CDR3 is built from 16 residues. CDR3 bases: TGTGCCAGCAGCTTGGCCCCGGACAGACCTGGAAACACCATATATTTT. Translated, it gives CASSLAPDRPGNTIYF.

DNA for the CDR3: TGTGCCAGCAGGACGACAGGGGGCGGCAGTGGCTACACCTTC. Encoded protein: CASRTTGGGSGYTF. This chain connects TRBV6-5 to TRBJ1-2; 10 positions agree with TRBD1. The germline V gene has CDR1 MNHEY and CDR2 SVGAGI. This CDR3 contains 14 residues. V shed 6 bases and J 7 bases; nucleotides not matched to a gene: 8.

The chain is built from TRBV9 and TRBJ2-5; D uncertain. This CDR3 spans 16 amino acids. Germline V CDR1 and CDR2: SGDLS, YYNGEE. V was pared by 0 bases and J by 0 bases, with 12 bases between. CDR3 in amino acids: CASSVDMGSYQETQYF. For the CDR3, the DNA is TGTGCCAGCAGCGTAGATATGGGCTCGTACCAAGAGACCCAGTACTTC.

This chain connects TRBV6-6 to TRBJ2-5; no definite D call. Looked up from germline, CDR1 is MNHNY and CDR2 is SVGAGI (reference sequence). The CDR3 is 12 amino acids. V lost 5 bases to trimming and J lost 6 bases, with 10 bases between them. DNA for the CDR3: TGTGCCAGCAGTCCGAGAGAACAGACCCAGTACTTC. Translated: CASSPREQTQYF.

The V call is TRBV6-5, the J call TRBJ1-2; D possibly corresponds to TRBD1 (6 bases). The CDR3 covers 14 residues. Looked up from germline, CDR1 is MNHEY and CDR2 is SVGAGI. V was cut by 4 bases and J by 2 bases, with 11 bases left in between. The CDR3 sequence is CASSSDSRNYGYTF. For the CDR3, the DNA is TGTGCCAGCAGTTCGGACAGCCGAAACTATGGCTACACCTTC.

The CDR3 spells CSAHGQGSNIQYF. CDR3 DNA: TGCAGCGCCCACGGACAGGGGTCAAACATTCAGTACTTC. The chain is built from TRBV29-1 and TRBJ2-4; TRBD1 matches at 9 bases. This CDR3 has 13 amino acids. With V trimmed by 7 bases and J by 6 bases, 7 bases remained unmatched. Germline assignment: CDR1 SQVTM and CDR2 ANQGSEA.

V and J are TRBV9 and TRBJ1-3; D gene uncertain. This CDR3 spans 15 amino acids. V was pared by 0 bases and J by 3 bases, with 10 bases between. Germline V gene sequence: CDR1 SGDLS, CDR2 YYNGEE. The CDR3 reads CASSVAGWGGNTIYF. As DNA, the CDR3 is TGTGCCAGCAGCGTAGCGGGGTGGGGTGGAAACACCATATATTTT.

The rearrangement joins TRBV6-2 or TRBV6-3 to TRBJ1-2, with D unclear. Deletions cut 4 bases from V and 7 bases from J, with 10 bases between. The CDR3 totals 12 residues. CDR1 and CDR2 (germline): MNHEY, SVGEGT. CDR3 DNA sequence: TGTGCCAGCAGTTCCCCTTCAGGTGGCTACACCTTC. It is translated as CASSSPSGGYTF.

This chain uses TRBV10-3 with TRBJ2-1, with D perhaps TRBD1 (5 bases). The CDR3 has 12 residues. V shed 10 bases and J shed 9 bases, with 16 bases lying between them. From germline, CDR1 is ENHRY and CDR2 SYGVKD. CDR3 loop: CATQWGGSEQFF. Here the CDR3 DNA reads TGTGCCACGCAGTGGGGCGGTAGTGAGCAGTTCTTC.